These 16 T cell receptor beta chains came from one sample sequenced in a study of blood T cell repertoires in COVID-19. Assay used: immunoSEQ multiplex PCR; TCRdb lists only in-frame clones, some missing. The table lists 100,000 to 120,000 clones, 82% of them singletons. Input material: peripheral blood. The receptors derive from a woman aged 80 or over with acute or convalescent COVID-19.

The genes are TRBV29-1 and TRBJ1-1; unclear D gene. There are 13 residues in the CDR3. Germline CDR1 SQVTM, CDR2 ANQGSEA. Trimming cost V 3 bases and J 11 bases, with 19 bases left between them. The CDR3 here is CSVENRVSSMAFF. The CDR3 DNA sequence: TGCAGCGTTGAGAACCGGGTTTCGAGTATGGCTTTCTTT.

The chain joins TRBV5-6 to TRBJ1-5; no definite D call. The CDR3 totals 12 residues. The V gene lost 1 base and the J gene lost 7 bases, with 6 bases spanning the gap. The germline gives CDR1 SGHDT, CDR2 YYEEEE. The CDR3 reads CASSLLSQPQHF. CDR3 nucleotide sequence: TGTGCCAGCAGCTTGCTATCCCAGCCCCAGCATTTT.

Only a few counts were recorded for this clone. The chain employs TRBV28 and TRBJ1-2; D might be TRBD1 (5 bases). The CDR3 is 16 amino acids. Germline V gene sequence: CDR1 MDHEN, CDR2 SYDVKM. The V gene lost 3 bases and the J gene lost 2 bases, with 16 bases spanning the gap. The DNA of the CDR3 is TGTGCCAGCAGTTTGCTACGGACGGGGGGAAACTATGGCTACACCTTC. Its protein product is CASSLLRTGGNYGYTF.

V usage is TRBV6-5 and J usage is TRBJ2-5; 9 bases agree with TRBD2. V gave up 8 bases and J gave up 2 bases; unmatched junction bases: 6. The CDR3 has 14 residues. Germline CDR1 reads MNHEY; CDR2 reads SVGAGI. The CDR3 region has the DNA TGTGCCAGCGCCCCCAGCGGGAGGCAAGAGACCCAGTACTTC. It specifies CASAPSGRQETQYF.

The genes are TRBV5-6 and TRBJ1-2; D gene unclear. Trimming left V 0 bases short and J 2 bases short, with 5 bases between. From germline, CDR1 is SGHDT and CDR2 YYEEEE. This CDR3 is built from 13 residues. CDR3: CASSLEQNYGYTF. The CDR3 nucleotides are TGTGCCAGCAGCTTGGAACAAAACTATGGCTACACCTTC. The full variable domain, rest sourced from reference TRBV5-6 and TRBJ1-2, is DAGVTQSPTHLIKTRGQQVTLRCSPKSGHDTVSWYQQALGQGPQFIFQYYEEEERQRGNFPDRFSGHQFPNYSSELNVNALLLGDSALYLCASSLEQNYGYTFGSGTRLTVV.

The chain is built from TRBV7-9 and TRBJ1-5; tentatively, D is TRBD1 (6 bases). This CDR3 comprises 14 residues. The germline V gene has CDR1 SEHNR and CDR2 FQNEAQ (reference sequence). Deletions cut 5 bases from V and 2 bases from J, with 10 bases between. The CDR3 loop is CASSMDSRNQPQHF. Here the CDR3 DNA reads TGTGCCAGCAGCATGGACAGCCGCAATCAGCCCCAGCATTTT.

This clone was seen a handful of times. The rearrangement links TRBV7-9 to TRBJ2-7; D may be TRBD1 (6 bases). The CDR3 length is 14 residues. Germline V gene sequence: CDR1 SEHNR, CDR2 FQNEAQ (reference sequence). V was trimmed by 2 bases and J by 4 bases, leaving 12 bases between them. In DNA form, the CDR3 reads TGTGCCAGCAGCTTACCTCGGGACACTTACGAGCAGTACTTC. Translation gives CASSLPRDTYEQYF.

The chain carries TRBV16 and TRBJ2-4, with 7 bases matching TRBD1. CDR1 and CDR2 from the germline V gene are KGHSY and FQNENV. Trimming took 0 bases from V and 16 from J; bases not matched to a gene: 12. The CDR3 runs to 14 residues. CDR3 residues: CASSQSGPTGIVYF. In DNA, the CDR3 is TGTGCCAGCAGCCAATCAGGCCCGACAGGGATCGTTTACTTC.

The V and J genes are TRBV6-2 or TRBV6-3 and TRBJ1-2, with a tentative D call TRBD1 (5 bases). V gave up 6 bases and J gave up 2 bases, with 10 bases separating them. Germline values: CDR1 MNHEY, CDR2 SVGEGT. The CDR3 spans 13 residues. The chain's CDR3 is CASSQRQNYGYTF. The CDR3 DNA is TGTGCCAGCAGCCAGCGACAGAACTATGGCTACACCTTC.

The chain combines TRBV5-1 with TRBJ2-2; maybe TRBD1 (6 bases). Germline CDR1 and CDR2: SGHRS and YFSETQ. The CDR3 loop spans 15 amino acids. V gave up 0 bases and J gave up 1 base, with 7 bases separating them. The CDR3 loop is CASSLGTVNTGELFF. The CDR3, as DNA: TGCGCCAGCAGCTTGGGGACAGTGAACACCGGGGAGCTGTTTTTT.

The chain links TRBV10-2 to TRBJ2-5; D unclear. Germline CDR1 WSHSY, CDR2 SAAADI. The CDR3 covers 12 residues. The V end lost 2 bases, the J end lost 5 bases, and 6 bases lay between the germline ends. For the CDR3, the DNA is TGCGCCAGCAGTGAGATTGCGGAGACCCAGTACTTC. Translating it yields CASSEIAETQYF.

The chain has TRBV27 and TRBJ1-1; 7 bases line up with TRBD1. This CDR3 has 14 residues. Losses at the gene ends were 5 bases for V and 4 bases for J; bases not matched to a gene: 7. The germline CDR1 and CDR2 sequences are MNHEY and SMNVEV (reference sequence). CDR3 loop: CASSTRQGGTEAFF. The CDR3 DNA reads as TGTGCCAGCAGTACGCGACAGGGCGGCACTGAAGCTTTCTTT.

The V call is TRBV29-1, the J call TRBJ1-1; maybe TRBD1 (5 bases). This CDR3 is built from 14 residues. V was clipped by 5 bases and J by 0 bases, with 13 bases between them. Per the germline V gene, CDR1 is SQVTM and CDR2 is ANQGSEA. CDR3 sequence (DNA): TGCAGCGTTTCCCGACAGTCAATGAACACTGAAGCTTTCTTT. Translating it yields CSVSRQSMNTEAFF.

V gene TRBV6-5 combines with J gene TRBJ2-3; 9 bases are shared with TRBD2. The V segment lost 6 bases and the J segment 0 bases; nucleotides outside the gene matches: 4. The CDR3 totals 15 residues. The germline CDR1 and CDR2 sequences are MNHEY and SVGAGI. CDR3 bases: TGTGCCAGCAGCCGTACTAGCGGGAGCACAGATACGCAGTATTTT. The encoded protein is CASSRTSGSTDTQYF.

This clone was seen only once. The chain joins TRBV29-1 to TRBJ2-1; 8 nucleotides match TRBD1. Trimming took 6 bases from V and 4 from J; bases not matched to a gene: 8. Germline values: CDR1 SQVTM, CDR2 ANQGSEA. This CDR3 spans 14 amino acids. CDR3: CSVIQGDPYNEQFF. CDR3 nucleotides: TGCAGCGTGATACAGGGGGACCCTTACAATGAGCAGTTCTTC.

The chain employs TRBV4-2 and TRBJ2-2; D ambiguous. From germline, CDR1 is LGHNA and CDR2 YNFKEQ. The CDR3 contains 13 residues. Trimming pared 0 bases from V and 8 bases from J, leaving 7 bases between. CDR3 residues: CASSQDLEGELFF. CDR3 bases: TGTGCCAGCAGCCAAGATTTGGAGGGGGAGCTGTTTTTT.